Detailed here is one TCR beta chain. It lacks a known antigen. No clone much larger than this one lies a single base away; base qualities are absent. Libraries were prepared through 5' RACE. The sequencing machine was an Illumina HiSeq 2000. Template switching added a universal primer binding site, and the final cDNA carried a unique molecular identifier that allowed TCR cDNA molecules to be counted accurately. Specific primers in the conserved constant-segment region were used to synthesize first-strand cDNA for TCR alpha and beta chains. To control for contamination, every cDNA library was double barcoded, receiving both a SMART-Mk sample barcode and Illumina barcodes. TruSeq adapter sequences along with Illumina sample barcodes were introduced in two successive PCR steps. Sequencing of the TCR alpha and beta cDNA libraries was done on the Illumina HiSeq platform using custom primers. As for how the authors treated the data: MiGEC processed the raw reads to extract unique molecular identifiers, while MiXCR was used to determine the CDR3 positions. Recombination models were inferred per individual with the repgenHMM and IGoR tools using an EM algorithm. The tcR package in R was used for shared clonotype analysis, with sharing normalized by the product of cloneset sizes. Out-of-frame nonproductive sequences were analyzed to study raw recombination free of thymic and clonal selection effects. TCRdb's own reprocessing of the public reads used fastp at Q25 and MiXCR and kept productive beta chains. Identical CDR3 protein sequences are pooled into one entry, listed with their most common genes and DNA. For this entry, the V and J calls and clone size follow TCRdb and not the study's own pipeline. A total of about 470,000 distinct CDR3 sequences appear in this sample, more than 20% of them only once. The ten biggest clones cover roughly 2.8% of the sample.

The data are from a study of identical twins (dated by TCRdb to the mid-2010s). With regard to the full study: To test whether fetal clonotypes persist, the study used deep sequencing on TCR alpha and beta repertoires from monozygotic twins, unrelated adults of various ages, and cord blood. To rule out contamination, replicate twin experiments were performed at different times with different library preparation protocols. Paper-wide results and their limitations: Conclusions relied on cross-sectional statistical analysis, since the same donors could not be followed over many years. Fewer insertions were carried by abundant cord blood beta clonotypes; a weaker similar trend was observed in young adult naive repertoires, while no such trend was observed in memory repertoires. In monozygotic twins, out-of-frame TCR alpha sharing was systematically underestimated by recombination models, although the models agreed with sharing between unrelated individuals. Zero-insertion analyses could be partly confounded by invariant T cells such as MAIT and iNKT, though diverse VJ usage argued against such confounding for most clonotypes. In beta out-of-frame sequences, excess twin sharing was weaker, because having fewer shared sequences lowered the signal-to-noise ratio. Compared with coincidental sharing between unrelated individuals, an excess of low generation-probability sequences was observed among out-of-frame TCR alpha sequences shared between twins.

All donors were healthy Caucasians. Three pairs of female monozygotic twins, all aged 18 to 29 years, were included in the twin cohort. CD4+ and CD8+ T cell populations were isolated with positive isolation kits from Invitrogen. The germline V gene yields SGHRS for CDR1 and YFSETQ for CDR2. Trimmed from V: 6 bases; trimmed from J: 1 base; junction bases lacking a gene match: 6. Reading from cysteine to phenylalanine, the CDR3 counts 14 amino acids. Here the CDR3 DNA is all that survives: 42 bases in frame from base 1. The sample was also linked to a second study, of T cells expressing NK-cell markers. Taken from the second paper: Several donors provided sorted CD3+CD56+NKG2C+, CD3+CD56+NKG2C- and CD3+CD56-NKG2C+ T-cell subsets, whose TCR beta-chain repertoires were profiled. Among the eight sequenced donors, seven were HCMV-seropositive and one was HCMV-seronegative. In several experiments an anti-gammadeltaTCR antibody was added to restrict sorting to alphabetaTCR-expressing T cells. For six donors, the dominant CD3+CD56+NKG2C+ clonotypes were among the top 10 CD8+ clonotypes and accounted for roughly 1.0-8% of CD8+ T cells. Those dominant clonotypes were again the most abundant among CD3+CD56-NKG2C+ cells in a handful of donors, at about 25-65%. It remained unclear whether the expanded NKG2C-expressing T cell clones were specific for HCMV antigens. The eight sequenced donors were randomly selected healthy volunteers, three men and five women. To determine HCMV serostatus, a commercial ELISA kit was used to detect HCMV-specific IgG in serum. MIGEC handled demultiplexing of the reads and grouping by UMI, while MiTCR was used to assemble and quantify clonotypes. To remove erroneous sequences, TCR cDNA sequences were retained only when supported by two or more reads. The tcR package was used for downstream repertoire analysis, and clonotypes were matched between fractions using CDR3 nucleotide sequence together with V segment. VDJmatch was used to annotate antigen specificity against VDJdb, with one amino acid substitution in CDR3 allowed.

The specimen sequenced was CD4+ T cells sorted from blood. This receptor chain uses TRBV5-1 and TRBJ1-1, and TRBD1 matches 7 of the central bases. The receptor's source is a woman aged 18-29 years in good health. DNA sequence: TGCGCCAGCACAGGGGGACAGTCGAACACTGAAGCTTTCTTT. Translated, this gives CASTGGQSNTEAFF.